This T cell receptor (beta chain) was recorded in a study of regulatory T cells in long-lasting Graves disease. As for time point: newly diagnosed GD, antithyroid drugs for less than 3 months. The TCR library was prepared using RNA isolated from PBMCs. A few counts support this clonotype. The CDR3 consists of 15 residues. V was clipped by 2 bases and J by 0 bases, with 6 bases between them. Germline V gene data show CDR1 as SGHRS and CDR2 as YFSETQ. Combining iRepertoire HTBI primers with Arm-PCR of CDR3 regions, the authors built TCR beta libraries. One entry per CDR3 protein results from TCRdb running MiXCR on the multiplex PCR reads. The repertoire holds about 430,000 distinct CDR3 sequences, with over 12% as singletons. These same records also appear under a second study, on T cells in Graves' hyperthyroidism and ophthalmopathy. As that report states: Diagnoses used clinical symptoms, serum thyroxine and TRAb, thyroid ultrasound and orbital computed tomography. Most clonotypes expanded in the thyroid (above 0.001) were also present in blood.

This sample comprised peripheral blood mononuclear cells (PBMCs), obtained at new diagnosis, from a patient treated with antithyroid drugs. The origin of this receptor is a woman between 40 and 50 years old with Graves disease. The rearrangement links TRBV5-1 to TRBJ2-6, with D uncertain. CDR3 DNA: TGCGCCAGCAGCTTCCCGCGCTCTGGGGCCAACGTCCTGACTTTC. It encodes CASSFPRSGANVLTF.